The sample holds a few counts of the clone carrying this TCR beta chain. This specimen belongs to a study of blood T cells in healthy people across ages. The second PCR ran roughly 6 to 11 cycles with a sample-barcoded 5' primer and J-beta primers. TCRdb analysed the 5' RACE reads with MiXCR anew, one entry per CDR3 protein. The repertoire holds roughly 650,000 distinct CDR3 sequences, approximately 31% seen once, with 15% in the top ten. The sample comprised blood. The TCR originated in a woman older than 75 in good health.

This chain's CDR3 is CASSPMGRNQPQHF. CDR3 nucleotide sequence: TGTGCCAGCAGCCCGATGGGGAGAAATCAGCCCCAGCATTTT. The chain combines TRBV27 with TRBJ1-5, with no clear D. CDR1 is MNHEY and CDR2 is SMNVEV in the germline V gene (reference sequence). The length of the CDR3 is 14 residues. V was cut by 6 bases and J by 4 bases, with 13 bases left in between.